Below, 26 T cell receptor beta chains from the same sample are listed, as sequenced in a study of shared clonotypes between healthy human individuals. Only in-frame clones appear in the TCRdb table, and some are missing; sequencing was by immunoSEQ multiplex PCR. The sample contains around 980,000 clones, 75% to 80% of which appear only once. Sequenced input: memory CD4+ T cells from PBMCs. The subset here: CD45RA-negative fraction. Receptors were obtained from a man aged 18-30 years in good health. Some clones in this sample may be carry-over from other donors' samples.

The chain couples TRBV7-2 to TRBJ2-1; D call uncertain. The V and J ends lost 4 bases and 2 bases respectively, with 9 bases between them. There are 14 residues in the CDR3. CDR1 and CDR2 from the germline V gene are SGHTA and FQGNSA. The chain's CDR3 is CASSSLRPYNEQFF. In DNA, the CDR3 is TGTGCCAGCAGCTCCCTGAGGCCCTACAATGAGCAGTTCTTC. Variable domain in full (rest from reference TRBV7-2 and TRBJ2-1): GAGVSQSPSNKVTEKGKDVELRCDPISGHTALYWYRQSLGQGLEFLIYFQGNSAPDKSGLPSDRFSAERTGGSVSTLTIQRTQQEDSAVYLCASSSLRPYNEQFFGPGTRLTVL.

This sequence joins TRBV28 and TRBJ2-7; D perhaps matches TRBD1 (5 bases). Germline-derived CDR1 and CDR2 are MDHEN and SYDVKM. V lost 6 bases and J lost 2, with 17 bases in between. This CDR3 contains 15 residues. The CDR3 sequence is CASSTQGAETYEQYF. The CDR3 nucleotides read TGTGCCAGCAGCACGCAGGGTGCGGAAACCTACGAGCAGTACTTC.

In its sample, this clone was seen once. This chain joins TRBV5-1 and TRBJ2-1, with 9 bases aligning to TRBD2. The J segment lost 6 bases and the V segment lost 4 bases, leaving 8 bases of the junction unmatched. The CDR3 runs 15 residues. Germline CDR1 SGHRS, CDR2 YFSETQ. The CDR3 is CASSAIAGEVNEQFF. As DNA, the CDR3 is TGCGCCAGCAGCGCCATAGCGGGAGAGGTCAATGAGCAGTTCTTC.

Turning to this clone: It may be a read error: a sequence one base away is much more abundant. The CDR3 carries no conserved terminal phenylalanine or tryptophan, so it likely arises from a read error. This sequence joins TRBV5-4 and TRBJ2-7; 10 bases map to TRBD1. Germline V gives CDR1 SGHNT, CDR2 YYREEE (reference sequence). The CDR3 runs 15 residues. Trimming at V came to 4 bases and at J to 3 bases, leaving 7 bases not matched to a gene. The CDR3 sequence is CASSPGQGDDYEQYS. In DNA form, the CDR3 reads TGTGCCAGCAGCCCCGGACAGGGGGATGACTACGAGCAGTACTCC.

The V and J genes are TRBV5-8 and TRBJ1-5; the D is unclear. Per the germline V gene, CDR1 is SGHTS and CDR2 is YDEGEE. The CDR3 runs 12 residues. V was cut by 4 bases and J by 4 bases, with 6 bases left in between. Written as DNA, the CDR3 is TGTGCCAGCAGCCCCGAAAATCAGCCCCAGCATTTT. This codes for CASSPENQPQHF.

J is TRBJ1-2 and V is TRBV10-3; the match to TRBD1 covers 8 bases. After removal of 7 bases from V and 4 bases from J, the junction contained 5 bases not matched to a gene. This CDR3 has 13 residues. CDR1 is ENHRY, CDR2 SYGVKD, per germline. For the CDR3, the DNA is TGTGCCATCATTGGACAGGGAGGCTATGGCTACACCTTC. Residues: CAIIGQGGYGYTF.

The rearrangement joins TRBV27 to TRBJ2-1, with 11 bases identical to TRBD2. CDR1 MNHEY and CDR2 SMNVEV come from the germline V gene (reference sequence). With 5 bases clipped from V and 2 bases from J, the junction kept 5 bases outside the gene matches. There are 16 residues in the CDR3. The CDR3 region is CASSPLAGATYNEQFF. The CDR3 DNA reads as TGTGCCAGCAGTCCACTAGCGGGGGCCACCTACAATGAGCAGTTCTTC.

V gene TRBV7-2 combines with J gene TRBJ1-1; D is undetermined. V was pared by 5 bases and J by 1 base, with 11 bases between. This CDR3 contains 14 residues. Per germline, CDR1 SGHTA and CDR2 FQGNSA. Here the CDR3 reads CASSVRQGNTEAFF. Written as DNA, the CDR3 is TGTGCCAGCAGCGTAAGGCAAGGGAACACTGAAGCTTTCTTT.

This rearrangement joins TRBV28 to TRBJ2-3; 8 bases agree with TRBD2. Germline-derived CDR1 and CDR2 are MDHEN and SYDVKM. CDR3 length equals 17 residues. V was clipped by 2 bases and J by 5 bases; unmatched bases: 12. CDR3 loop: CASSLIGAGGLQDTQYF. In DNA form, the CDR3 reads TGTGCCAGCAGTTTAATCGGGGCGGGAGGCCTTCAAGATACGCAGTATTTT.

The rearrangement links TRBV28 to TRBJ1-1, with D tentatively TRBD1 (5 bases). The CDR3 is 15 residues long. Trimming left V 9 bases short and J 1 base short, with 18 bases between. Per germline, CDR1 MDHEN and CDR2 SYDVKM. The CDR3, as DNA: TGTGCCAGTAGAACCTCGGGGGTTCCGAACACTGAAGCTTTCTTT. It specifies CASRTSGVPNTEAFF.

This clone was counted once. This rearrangement joins TRBV5-1 to TRBJ2-5; D is possibly TRBD1 (6 bases). Germline CDR1 reads SGHRS; CDR2 reads YFSETQ. Between the trimmed V and J ends, which lost 0 bases and 1 base, there was a span of 10 bases. This CDR3 spans 15 amino acids. The chain's CDR3 is CASSLESGVQETQYF. CDR3 bases: TGCGCCAGCAGCTTGGAATCAGGGGTCCAAGAGACCCAGTACTTC.

This clone appeared a few times. The chain is built from TRBV28 and TRBJ1-2; no clear D gene. Trimming stripped 7 bases from V and 4 bases from J, with 10 bases between. In germline, CDR1 is MDHEN, CDR2 SYDVKM. The CDR3 is 12 amino acids. The CDR3: CASTGRVYGYTF. Written as DNA, the CDR3 is TGTGCCAGCACCGGCCGGGTCTATGGCTACACCTTC.

This clone was detected a few times. The same CDR3 arises from other DNA sequences in this sample as well. The rearrangement uses TRBV5-1 and TRBJ2-7, with 8 nucleotides matching TRBD1. V dropped 3 bases and J dropped 3; count of bases not matched to a gene: 2. CDR3 length equals 13 residues. Germline V gene data show CDR1 as SGHRS and CDR2 as YFSETQ. In DNA form, the CDR3 reads TGCGCCAGCAGCTCCGGACAGGGCTACGAGCAGTACTTC. It translates to CASSSGQGYEQYF.

The V and J genes are TRBV11-2 and TRBJ1-1, with D hard to call. Per the germline V gene, CDR1 is SGHAT and CDR2 is FQNNGV. The V and J ends lost 5 bases and 4 bases respectively, with 14 bases between them. The CDR3 runs to 14 residues. The CDR3 DNA sequence: TGTGCCAGCAGCCTAGTGGGAAGGTTCACTGAAGCTTTCTTT. It yields the protein CASSLVGRFTEAFF. Filled out from reference TRBV11-2 and TRBJ1-1, the complete variable domain reads EAGVAQSPRYKIIEKRQSVAFWCNPISGHATLYWYQQILGQGPKLLIQFQNNGVVDDSQLPKDRFSAERLKGVDSTLKIQPAKLEDSAVYLCASSLVGRFTEAFFGQGTRLTVV.

The gene calls are TRBV5-1 and TRBJ1-1; possible D gene TRBD1, 5 bases. Trimming took 0 bases from V and 3 from J, leaving 15 bases between them. CDR3 length: 16 amino acids. Germline V gene sequence: CDR1 SGHRS, CDR2 YFSETQ. The DNA for the CDR3 is TGCGCCAGCAGCTTGGTCCCAGGGAGGGTCGACACTGAAGCTTTCTTT. Protein product: CASSLVPGRVDTEAFF.

This rearrangement joins TRBV6-1 to TRBJ2-7, with D tentatively TRBD2 (6 bases). Between the trimmed V and J ends, which lost 5 bases and 0 bases, there was a span of 14 bases. CDR1 and CDR2 from the germline V gene are MNHNS and SASEGT. This CDR3 comprises 15 residues. The DNA of the CDR3 is TGTGCCAGCAGTAGGACCGCCGGGAGCTCCTACGAGCAGTACTTC. Residues: CASSRTAGSSYEQYF.

In regard to this clone: At the DNA level, this CDR3 is encoded by other sequences in the same sample as well. The CDR3, as DNA: TGTGCCAGCAGCCTAAGGGATACGCAGTATTTT. This gives the protein CASSLRDTQYF. This chain links TRBV5-4 with TRBJ2-3; D not certain. Germline V gene lookup returns CDR1 SGHNT and CDR2 YYREEE (reference sequence). CDR3 size: 11 residues. V lost 4 bases and J 6 bases, leaving 6 bases between the germline ends.

This clone was counted many times. The same CDR3 also results from other DNA sequences found in this sample. This sequence joins TRBV20-1 and TRBJ2-5; no clear D gene. Trimming shortened V by 3 bases and J by 4 bases, and 6 bases separated the two germline ends. Germline CDR1 DFQATT, CDR2 SNEGSKA (reference sequence). CDR3 length: 11 residues. The CDR3 DNA reads TGCAGTGCTAGGGCTCCAGAGACCCAGTACTTC. It encodes CSARAPETQYF.

The rearrangement uses TRBV5-1 and TRBJ2-2; TRBD2 matches 11 bases. The germline V gene has CDR1 SGHRS and CDR2 YFSETQ. Trimming cost V 3 bases and J 6 bases; bases outside gene matches: 10. The CDR3 consists of 17 residues. The CDR3 DNA is TGCGCCAGCAGCTCCCTTACTAGCGGGAGAGCGTCCGGGGAGCTGTTTTTT. Residues: CASSSLTSGRASGELFF.

CDR3 DNA: TGTGCCTGGAGGTTAGCGTGGGGCACAGATACGCAGTATTTT. Its translation is CAWRLAWGTDTQYF. The genes are TRBV30 and TRBJ2-3; weak D call: TRBD2 (5 bases). The germline V gene has CDR1 GTSNPN and CDR2 SVGIG (reference sequence). Trimming shortened V by 3 bases and J by 1 base, and 11 bases separated the two germline ends. This CDR3 has 14 residues.

On this clone: This CDR3 is also generated by other DNA sequences in the sample. The CDR3 loop is CASSLAGALNYGYTF. CDR3 sequence (DNA): TGTGCCAGCAGCTTGGCAGGGGCGCTGAACTATGGCTACACCTTC. J is TRBJ1-2 and V is TRBV5-4, with D possibly being TRBD1 (6 bases). This CDR3 spans 15 amino acids. CDR1 is SGHNT and CDR2 is YYREEE in the germline V gene (reference sequence). The V gene lost 0 bases and the J gene lost 2 bases, with 11 bases spanning the gap. The complete variable domain, with remaining parts taken from reference TRBV5-4 and TRBJ1-2, reads ETGVTQSPTHLIKTRGQQVTLRCSSQSGHNTVSWYQQALGQGPQFIFQYYREEENGRGNFPPRFSGLQFPNYSSELNVNALELDDSALYLCASSLAGALNYGYTFGSGTRLTVV.

The rearrangement joins TRBV6-6 to TRBJ1-2, with D possibly being TRBD1 (6 bases). Germline V CDR1 and CDR2: MNHNY, SVGAGI (reference sequence). Trimming shortened V by 3 bases and J by 5 bases, and 10 bases separated the two germline ends. The CDR3 extends over 13 amino acids. As DNA, the CDR3 is TGTGCCAGCAGTTATGAACAGGGATATGGCTACACCTTC. Translating it yields CASSYEQGYGYTF.

V usage is TRBV28 and J usage is TRBJ1-1; tentative D call: TRBD1 (5 bases). V lost 3 bases, J lost 9 bases, and 8 bases lay in between. The V gene's germline CDR1 is MDHEN and CDR2 SYDVKM. CDR3 length equals 11 residues. CDR3 region: CASSFEGKAFF. In DNA, the CDR3 is TGTGCCAGCAGTTTCGAGGGGAAAGCTTTCTTT. Full variable domain (remainder filled in from reference TRBV28 and TRBJ1-1): DVKVTQSSRYLVKRTGEKVFLECVQDMDHENMFWYRQDPGLGLRLIYFSYDVKMKEKGDIPEGYSVSREKKERFSLILESASTNQTSMYLCASSFEGKAFFGQGTRLTVV.

V is TRBV5-3 and J is TRBJ2-3, with a tentative D call TRBD2 (6 bases). TRBV5-3 is given ORF status, its function remaining uncertain. Trimming removed 1 base at V and 4 bases at J, with 19 bases between. The CDR3 length is 17 residues. CDR3 sequence (DNA): TGTGCCAGAAGCTTGTGTACTAGCCCATTCAGGCCAGATACGCAGTATTTT. This encodes CARSLCTSPFRPDTQYF.

The J gene is TRBJ2-7, the V gene TRBV7-6; 7 nucleotides agree with TRBD2. The germline gives CDR1 SGHVS, CDR2 FNYEAQ. With V trimmed by 1 base and J by 3 bases, 9 bases remained unmatched. The CDR3 has 16 amino acids. CDR3 sequence reads: CASSLGGGASYYEQYF. The DNA of the CDR3 is TGTGCCAGCAGCTTAGGGGGAGGGGCATCTTACTACGAGCAGTACTTC.

The V gene is TRBV2, the J gene TRBJ2-3, with D perhaps TRBD2 (5 bases). The germline CDR1 and CDR2 sequences are SNHLY and FYNNEI. V gave up 7 bases and J gave up 2 bases, with 7 bases separating them. This CDR3 is built from 12 residues. The CDR3 DNA reads as TGTGCCAGCAAAGCGGACACAGATACGCAGTATTTT. Translating gives CASKADTDTQYF. Looking up the rest from reference TRBV2 and TRBJ2-3 gives the full variable domain: EPEVTQTPSHQVTQMGQEVILRCVPISNHLYFYWYRQILGQKVEFLVSFYNNEISEKSEIFDDQFSVERPDGSNFTLKIRSTKLEDSAMYFCASKADTDTQYFGPGTRLTVL.